This TCR beta chain was observed in a study of T cells in Graves' hyperthyroidism and ophthalmopathy. On the study more broadly: Upon initial diagnosis and before any treatment, peripheral blood was collected.

Amplification of TCR beta CDR3 regions was performed using RNA transcripts as template. Using the HTBI primer set, a first-round RT-PCR was run on the TCR CDR3. TCRdb processed the multiplex PCR reads anew with MiXCR; each CDR3 protein has one entry. The data contain around 540,000 distinct CDR3 sequences, approximately 16% of them singletons. This CDR3 region has 13 residues. CDR1 and CDR2 (germline): GTSNPN, SVGIG (reference sequence). Trimming stripped 6 bases from V and 8 bases from J, with 16 bases between. This clonotype has just a few counts. 10 ml fresh peripheral blood yielded the PBMCs. This sequence was found in a woman aged 30 to 39 with Graves' ophthalmopathy. Sequenced sample: blood. The chain is built from TRBV30 and TRBJ1-4; no reliable D call. CDR3 in amino acids: CACPTGSGEKLFF. CDR3 nucleotides: TGTGCCTGTCCGACCGGGAGTGGAGAAAAACTGTTTTTT. The whole variable domain, remainder taken from reference TRBV30 and TRBJ1-4, is SQTIHQWPATLVQPVGSPLSLECTVEGTSNPNLYWYRQAAGRGLQLLFYSVGIGQISSEVPQNLSASRPQDRQFILSSKKLLLSDSGFYLCACPTGSGEKLFFGSGTQLSVL.